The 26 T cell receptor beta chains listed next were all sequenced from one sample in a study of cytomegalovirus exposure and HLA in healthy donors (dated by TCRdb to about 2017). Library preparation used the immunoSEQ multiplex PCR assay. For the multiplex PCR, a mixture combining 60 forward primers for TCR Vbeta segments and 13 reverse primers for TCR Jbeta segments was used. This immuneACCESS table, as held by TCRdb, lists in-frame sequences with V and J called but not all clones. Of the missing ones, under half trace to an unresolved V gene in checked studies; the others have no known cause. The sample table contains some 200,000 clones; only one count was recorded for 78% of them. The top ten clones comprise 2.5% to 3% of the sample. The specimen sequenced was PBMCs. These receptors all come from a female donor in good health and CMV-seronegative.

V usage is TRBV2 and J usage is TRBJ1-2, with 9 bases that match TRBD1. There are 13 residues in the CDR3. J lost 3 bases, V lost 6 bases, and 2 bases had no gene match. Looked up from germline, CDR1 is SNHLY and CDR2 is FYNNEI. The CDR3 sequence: CASRRQGDYGYTF. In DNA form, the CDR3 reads TGTGCCAGCAGGAGACAGGGGGACTATGGCTACACCTTC.

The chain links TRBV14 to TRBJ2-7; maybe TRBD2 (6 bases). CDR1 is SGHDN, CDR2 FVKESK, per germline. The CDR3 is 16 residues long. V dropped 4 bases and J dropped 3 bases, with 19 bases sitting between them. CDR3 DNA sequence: TGTGCCAGCAGCCTCTTTGGGGGGACTGCAGACTACGAGCAGTACTTC. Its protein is CASSLFGGTADYEQYF.

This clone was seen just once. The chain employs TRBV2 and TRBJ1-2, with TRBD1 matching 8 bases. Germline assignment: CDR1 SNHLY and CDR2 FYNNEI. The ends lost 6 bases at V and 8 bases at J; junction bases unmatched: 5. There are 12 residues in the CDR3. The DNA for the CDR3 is TGTGCCAGCAGAAACAGGGGGGAAGGCTACACCTTC. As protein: CASRNRGEGYTF. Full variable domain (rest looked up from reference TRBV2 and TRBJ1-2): EPEVTQTPSHQVTQMGQEVILRCVPISNHLYFYWYRQILGQKVEFLVSFYNNEISEKSEIFDDQFSVERPDGSNFTLKIRSTKLEDSAMYFCASRNRGEGYTFGSGTRLTVV.

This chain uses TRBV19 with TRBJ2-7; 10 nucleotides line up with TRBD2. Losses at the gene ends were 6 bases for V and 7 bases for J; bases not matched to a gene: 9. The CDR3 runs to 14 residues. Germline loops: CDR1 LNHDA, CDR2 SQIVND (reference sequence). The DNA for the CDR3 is TGTGCCAGTAGATTCAGCGGGAGGGAGCGGGAGCAGTACTTC. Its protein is CASRFSGREREQYF.

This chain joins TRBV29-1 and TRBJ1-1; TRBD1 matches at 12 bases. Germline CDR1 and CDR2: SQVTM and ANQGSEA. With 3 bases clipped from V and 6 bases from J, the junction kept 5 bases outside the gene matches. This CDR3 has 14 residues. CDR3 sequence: CSVEGQGALAEAFF. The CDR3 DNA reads TGCAGCGTTGAGGGACAGGGGGCGCTTGCTGAAGCTTTCTTT.

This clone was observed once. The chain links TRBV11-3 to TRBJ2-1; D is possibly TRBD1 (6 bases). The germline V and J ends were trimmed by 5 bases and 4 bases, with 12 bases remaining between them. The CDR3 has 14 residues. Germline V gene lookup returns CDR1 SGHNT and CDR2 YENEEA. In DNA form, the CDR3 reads TGTGCCAGCAGCGAGCGGACAGCATACAATGAGCAGTTCTTC. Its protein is CASSERTAYNEQFF. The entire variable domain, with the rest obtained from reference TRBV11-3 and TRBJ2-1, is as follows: EAGVVQSPRYKIIEKKQPVAFWCNPISGHNTLYWYLQNLGQGPELLIRYENEEAVDDSQLPKDRFSAERLKGVDSTLKIQPAELGDSAVYLCASSERTAYNEQFFGPGTRLTVL.

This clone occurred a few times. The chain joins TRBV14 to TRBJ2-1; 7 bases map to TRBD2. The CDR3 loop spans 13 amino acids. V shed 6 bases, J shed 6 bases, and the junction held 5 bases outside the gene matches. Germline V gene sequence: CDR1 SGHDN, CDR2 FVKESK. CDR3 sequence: CASRDGGSNEQFF. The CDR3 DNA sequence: TGTGCCAGCAGGGACGGGGGGTCCAATGAGCAGTTCTTC.

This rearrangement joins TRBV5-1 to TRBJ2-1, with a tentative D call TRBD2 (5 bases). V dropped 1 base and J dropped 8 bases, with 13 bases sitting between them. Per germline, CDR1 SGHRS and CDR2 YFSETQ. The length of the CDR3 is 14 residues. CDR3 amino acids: CASSLSGKPDEQFF. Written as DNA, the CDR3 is TGCGCCAGCAGCTTGTCGGGGAAACCAGATGAGCAGTTCTTC.

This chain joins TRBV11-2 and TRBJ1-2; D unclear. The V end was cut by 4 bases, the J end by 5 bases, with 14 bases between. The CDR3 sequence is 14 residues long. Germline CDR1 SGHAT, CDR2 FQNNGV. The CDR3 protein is CASSSYGGRYGYTF. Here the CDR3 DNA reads TGTGCCAGCAGCTCGTATGGAGGGAGGTATGGCTACACCTTC. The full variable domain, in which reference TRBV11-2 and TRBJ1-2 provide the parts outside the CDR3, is EAGVAQSPRYKIIEKRQSVAFWCNPISGHATLYWYQQILGQGPKLLIQFQNNGVVDDSQLPKDRFSAERLKGVDSTLKIQPAKLEDSAVYLCASSSYGGRYGYTFGSGTRLTVV.

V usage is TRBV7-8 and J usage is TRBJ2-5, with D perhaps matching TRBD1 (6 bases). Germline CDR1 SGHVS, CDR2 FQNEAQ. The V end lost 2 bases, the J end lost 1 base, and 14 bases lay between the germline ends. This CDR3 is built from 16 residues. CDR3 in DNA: TGTGCCAGCAGCTTATCCAGGACAGTCCTCCAAGAGACCCAGTACTTC. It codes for CASSLSRTVLQETQYF. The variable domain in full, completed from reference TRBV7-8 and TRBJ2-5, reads GAGVSQSPRYKVAKRGQDVALRCDPISGHVSLFWYQQALGQGPEFLTYFQNEAQLDKSGLPSDRFFAERPEGSVSTLKIQRTQQEDSAVYLCASSLSRTVLQETQYFGPGTRLLVL.

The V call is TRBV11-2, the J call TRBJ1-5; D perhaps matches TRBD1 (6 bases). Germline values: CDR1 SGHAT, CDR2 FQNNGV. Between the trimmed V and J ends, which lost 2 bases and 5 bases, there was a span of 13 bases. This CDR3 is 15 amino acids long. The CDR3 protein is CASSLSGGAHQPQHF. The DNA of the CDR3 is TGTGCCAGCAGCTTATCCGGGGGGGCGCATCAGCCCCAGCATTTT.

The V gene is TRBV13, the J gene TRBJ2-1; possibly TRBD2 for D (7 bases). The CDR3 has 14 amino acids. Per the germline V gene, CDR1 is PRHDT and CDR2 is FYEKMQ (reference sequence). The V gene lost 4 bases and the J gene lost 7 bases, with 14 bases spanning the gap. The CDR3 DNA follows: TGTGCCAGCAGCTCGGGGGCCGGGGGGAATGAGCAGTTCTTC. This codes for CASSSGAGGNEQFF.

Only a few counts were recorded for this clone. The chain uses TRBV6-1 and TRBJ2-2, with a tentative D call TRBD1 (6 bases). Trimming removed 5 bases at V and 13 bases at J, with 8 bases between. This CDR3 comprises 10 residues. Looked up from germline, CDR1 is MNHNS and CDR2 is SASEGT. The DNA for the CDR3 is TGTGCCAGCAGTACAGGGTCGCTGTTTTTT. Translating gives CASSTGSLFF.

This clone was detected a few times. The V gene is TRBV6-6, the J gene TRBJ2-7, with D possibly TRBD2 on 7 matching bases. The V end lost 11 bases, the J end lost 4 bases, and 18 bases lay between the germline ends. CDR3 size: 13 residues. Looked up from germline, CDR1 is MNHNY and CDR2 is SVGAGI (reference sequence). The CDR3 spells CAAGGRGGYEQYF. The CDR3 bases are TGTGCCGCAGGAGGCAGGGGAGGGTACGAGCAGTACTTC.

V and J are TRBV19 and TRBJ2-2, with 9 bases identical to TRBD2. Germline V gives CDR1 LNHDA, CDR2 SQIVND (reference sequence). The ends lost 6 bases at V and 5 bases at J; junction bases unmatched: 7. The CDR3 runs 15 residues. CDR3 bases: TGTGCCAGTAGATATGGCGGGAGGGGTACCGGGGAGCTGTTTTTT. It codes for CASRYGGRGTGELFF.

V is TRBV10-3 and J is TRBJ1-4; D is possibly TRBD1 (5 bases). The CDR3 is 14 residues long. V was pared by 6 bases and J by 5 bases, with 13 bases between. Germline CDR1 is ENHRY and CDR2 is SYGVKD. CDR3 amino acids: CAISERQTNEKLFF. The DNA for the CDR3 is TGTGCCATCAGCGAACGACAGACCAATGAAAAACTGTTTTTT.

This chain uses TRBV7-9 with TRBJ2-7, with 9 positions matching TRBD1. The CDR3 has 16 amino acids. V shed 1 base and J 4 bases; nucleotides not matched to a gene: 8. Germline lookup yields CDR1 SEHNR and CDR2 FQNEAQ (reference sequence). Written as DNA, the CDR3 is TGTGCCAGCAGCTTAGGGGACAGGGTTCCTCGGTACGAGCAGTACTTC. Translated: CASSLGDRVPRYEQYF.

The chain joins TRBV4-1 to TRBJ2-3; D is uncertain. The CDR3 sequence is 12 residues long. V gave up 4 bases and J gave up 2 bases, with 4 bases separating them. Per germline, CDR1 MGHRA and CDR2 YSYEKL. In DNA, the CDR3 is TGCGCCAGCAGCCGCGTCACAGATACGCAGTATTTT. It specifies CASSRVTDTQYF.

The CDR3 here is CATHGGRTYEQYF. Here the CDR3 DNA reads TGTGCCACCCACGGGGGGCGTACCTACGAGCAGTACTTC. The J gene is TRBJ2-7, the V gene TRBV6-6, with TRBD2 as a possible D gene (7 bases). V lost 10 bases, J lost 2 bases, and 15 bases lay in between. Germline CDR1 is MNHNY and CDR2 is SVGAGI (reference sequence). This CDR3 comprises 13 residues.

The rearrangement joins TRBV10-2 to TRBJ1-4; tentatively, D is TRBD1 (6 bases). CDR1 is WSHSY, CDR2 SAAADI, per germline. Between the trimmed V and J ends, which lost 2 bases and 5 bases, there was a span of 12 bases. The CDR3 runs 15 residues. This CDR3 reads CASSEPGQQNEKLFF. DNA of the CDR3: TGCGCCAGCAGTGAGCCCGGACAGCAAAATGAAAAACTGTTTTTT.

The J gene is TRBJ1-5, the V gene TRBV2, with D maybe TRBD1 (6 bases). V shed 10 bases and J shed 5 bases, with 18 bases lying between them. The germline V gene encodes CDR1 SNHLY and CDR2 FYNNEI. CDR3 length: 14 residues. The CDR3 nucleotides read TGTGCCACTCAGGGCGGGGGGCGCGATCAGCCCCAGCATTTT. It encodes CATQGGGRDQPQHF. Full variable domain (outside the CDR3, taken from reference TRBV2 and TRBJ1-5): EPEVTQTPSHQVTQMGQEVILRCVPISNHLYFYWYRQILGQKVEFLVSFYNNEISEKSEIFDDQFSVERPDGSNFTLKIRSTKLEDSAMYFCATQGGGRDQPQHFGDGTRLSIL.

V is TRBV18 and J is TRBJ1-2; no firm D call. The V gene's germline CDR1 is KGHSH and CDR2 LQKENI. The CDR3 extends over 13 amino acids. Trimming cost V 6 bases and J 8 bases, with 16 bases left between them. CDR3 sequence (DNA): TGTGCCAGCTCGTCCGACACGATTCGGGGCTACACCTTC. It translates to CASSSDTIRGYTF.

The CDR3 here is CASSPRDRGTEAFF. DNA of the CDR3: TGTGCCAGCAGTCCCCGGGACAGGGGCACTGAAGCTTTCTTT. The V call is TRBV6-6, the J call TRBJ1-1; 10 bases match TRBD1. Germline V gene lookup returns CDR1 MNHNY and CDR2 SVGAGI (reference sequence). The V and J ends lost 5 bases and 4 bases, in that order; junction bases with no gene match: 4. CDR3 size: 14 residues.

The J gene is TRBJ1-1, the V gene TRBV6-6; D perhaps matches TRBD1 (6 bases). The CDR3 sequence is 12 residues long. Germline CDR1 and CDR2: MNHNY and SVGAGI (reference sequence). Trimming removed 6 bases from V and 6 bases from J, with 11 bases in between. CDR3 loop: CASRYREPEAFF. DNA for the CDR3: TGTGCCAGCAGGTACAGGGAGCCTGAAGCTTTCTTT.

CDR3 loop: CASGGFGGSTEAFF. The DNA for the CDR3 is TGTGCCTCGGGGGGTTTTGGAGGGAGCACTGAAGCTTTCTTT. This rearrangement joins TRBV30 to TRBJ1-1, with D perhaps matching TRBD1 (5 bases). This CDR3 has 14 amino acids. V lost 7 bases to trimming and J lost 4 bases, with 19 bases between them. The germline CDR1 and CDR2 sequences are GTSNPN and SVGIG (reference sequence).

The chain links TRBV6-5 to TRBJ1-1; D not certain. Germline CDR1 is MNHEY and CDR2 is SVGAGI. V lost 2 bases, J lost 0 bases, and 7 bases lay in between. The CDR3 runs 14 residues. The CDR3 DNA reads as TGTGCCAGCAGTTACGAGTTCATGAACACTGAAGCTTTCTTT. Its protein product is CASSYEFMNTEAFF.